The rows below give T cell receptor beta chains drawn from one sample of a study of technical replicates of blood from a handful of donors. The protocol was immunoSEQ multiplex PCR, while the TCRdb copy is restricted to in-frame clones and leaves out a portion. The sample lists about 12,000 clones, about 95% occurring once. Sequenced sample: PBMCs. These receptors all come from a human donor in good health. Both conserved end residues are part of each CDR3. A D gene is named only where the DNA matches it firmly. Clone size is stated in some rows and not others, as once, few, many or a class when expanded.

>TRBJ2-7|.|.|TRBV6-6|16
TGTGCCAGCAGTTACTCGAAAGGGGAGGCCTCCTACGAGCAGTACTTC
CASSYSKGEASYEQYF
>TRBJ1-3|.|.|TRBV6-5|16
TGTGCCAGCAGTTCCGGAGGGGTAGGACGTGGAAACACCATATATTTT
CASSSGGVGRGNTIYF
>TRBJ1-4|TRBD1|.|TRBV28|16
TGTGCCAGCATTGACGCCGGGACAGGGTTTAATGAAAAACTGTTTTTT
CASIDAGTGFNEKLFF
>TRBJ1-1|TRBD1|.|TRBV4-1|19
TGCGCCAGCAGCCAGGGAAACAGGGGTCGTACAGGAAGTTACACTGAAGCTTTCTTT
CASSQGNRGRTGSYTEAFF
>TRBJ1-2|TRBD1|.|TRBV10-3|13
TGTGCCATCGGACAGGGGACATTCTATGGCTACACCTTC
CAIGQGTFYGYTF
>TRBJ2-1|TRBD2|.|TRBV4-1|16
TGCGCCAGCAGCCAAGGGTACACTAGCGGGTACAATGAGCAGTTCTTC
CASSQGYTSGYNEQFF
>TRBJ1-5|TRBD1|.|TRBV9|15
TGTGCCAGCAGCGTTGGACAGGGAATCAATCAGCCCCAGCATTTT
CASSVGQGINQPQHF
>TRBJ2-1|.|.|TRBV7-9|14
TGTGCCAGCAGCTTAGTGGAGGGCTACAATGAGCAGTTCTTC
CASSLVEGYNEQFF
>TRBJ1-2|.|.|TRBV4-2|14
TGTGCCAGCAACCTGGACAGCACTAACTATGGCTACACCTTC
CASNLDSTNYGYTF
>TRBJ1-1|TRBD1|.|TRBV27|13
TGTGCCAGCAGTAAGGGGGCAAGCACTGAAGCTTTCTTT
CASSKGASTEAFF
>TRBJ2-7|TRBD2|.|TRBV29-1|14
TGCAGCGTTGTAGGGATAGCGGGAGTATGGGAGCAGTACTTC
CSVVGIAGVWEQYF
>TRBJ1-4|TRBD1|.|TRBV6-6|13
TGTGCCAGCAGTTTGGGACAGGATGAAAAACTGTTTTTT
CASSLGQDEKLFF
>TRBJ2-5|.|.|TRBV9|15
TGTGCCAGCAGCGCAAGTGCTACTACCTCGCGGACCCAGTACTTC
CASSASATTSRTQYF
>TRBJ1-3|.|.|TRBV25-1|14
TGTGCCAGCCTAATCAGGGTGTCCGGAAACACCATATATTTT
CASLIRVSGNTIYF
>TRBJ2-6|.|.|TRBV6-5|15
TGTGCCAGCAGTTCAGGGGTCTCTGGGGCCAACGTCCTGACTTTC
CASSSGVSGANVLTF
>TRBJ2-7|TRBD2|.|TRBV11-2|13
TGTGCCAGCAGGACCGGACTAGCAAGCGAGCAGTACTTC
CASRTGLASEQYF
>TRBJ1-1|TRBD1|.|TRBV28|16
TGTGCCAGCAGTTCCCCCCGGACAGGCGAGTCCACTGAAGCTTTCTTT
CASSSPRTGESTEAFF
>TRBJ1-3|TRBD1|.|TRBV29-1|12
TGCAGCGTGAGGGGACAGGGACACACCATATATTTT
CSVRGQGHTIYF
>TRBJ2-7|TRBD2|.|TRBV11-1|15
TGTGCCAGCAGGCTTGCGCTAGCGGGAGCCTACGAGCAGTACTTC
CASRLALAGAYEQYF
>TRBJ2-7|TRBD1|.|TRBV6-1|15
TGTGCCAGCAGTGAAGGACAGGGGCCTCTATACGAGCAGTACTTC
CASSEGQGPLYEQYF
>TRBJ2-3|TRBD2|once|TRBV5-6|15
TGTGCCAGCAGCTTTGGGACTAGCGATTATGATACGCAGTATTTT
CASSFGTSDYDTQYF
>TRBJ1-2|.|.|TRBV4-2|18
TGTGCCAGCAGCCAAGTTTTGTGGCGAGGGAAGGCAGGTAAAGGCTACACCTTC
CASSQVLWRGKAGKGYTF
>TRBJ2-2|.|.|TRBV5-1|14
TGCGCCAGCAGCTTTGCGGTATCCACCGGGGAGCTGTTTTTT
CASSFAVSTGELFF
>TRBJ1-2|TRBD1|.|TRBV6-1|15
TGTGCCAGCAGTCTCCATACAGGGGGCCTGAGTGGCTACACCTTC
CASSLHTGGLSGYTF
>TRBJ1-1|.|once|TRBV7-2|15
TGTGCCAGCAGCTTAATGGACACGTCCTTGGCTGAAGCTTTCTTT
CASSLMDTSLAEAFF
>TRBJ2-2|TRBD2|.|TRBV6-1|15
TGTGCCAGCAGGGGGACTGCGGGAGGAATCGGGGAGCTGTTTTTT
CASRGTAGGIGELFF
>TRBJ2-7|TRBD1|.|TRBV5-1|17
TGCGCCAGCAGCTACACCGGGACAGGGGCTGACTCCTACGAGCAGTACTTC
CASSYTGTGADSYEQYF
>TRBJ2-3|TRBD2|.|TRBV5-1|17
TGCGCCAGCAGCTTGGGTGCTAGCGGAGGTAGCACAGATACGCAGTATTTT
CASSLGASGGSTDTQYF
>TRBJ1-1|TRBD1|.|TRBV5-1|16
TGCGCCAGCAGCTTCTCACAGGGGGCGCTTGTGACTGAAGCTTTCTTT
CASSFSQGALVTEAFF
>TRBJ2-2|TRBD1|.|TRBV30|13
TGTGCCTGGGGACAGGGGAACACCGGGGAGCTGTTTTTT
CAWGQGNTGELFF
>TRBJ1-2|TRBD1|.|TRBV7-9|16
TGTGCCAGCAGCGAAGGGGTCGGGACAGACGTCTATGGCTACACCTTC
CASSEGVGTDVYGYTF
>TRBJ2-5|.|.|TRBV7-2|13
TGTGCCAGCAGCTTAGCGAATCAGGAGACCCAGTACTTC
CASSLANQETQYF
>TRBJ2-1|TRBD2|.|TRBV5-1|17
TGCGCCAGCAGCTCACTAGCGGGAGGGCGGTCCTACAATGAGCAGTTCTTC
CASSSLAGGRSYNEQFF
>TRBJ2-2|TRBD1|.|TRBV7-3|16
TGTGCCAGCAGCCGTCTGACAGGGGGAGGTTCCGGGGAGCTGTTTTTT
CASSRLTGGGSGELFF
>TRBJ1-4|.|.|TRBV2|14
TGTGCCAGCAGTGGCGGGAGGGCGGGTGAAAAACTGTTTTTT
CASSGGRAGEKLFF
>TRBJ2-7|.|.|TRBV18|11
TGTGCCAGCTCACCCCAGGACGAGCAGTACTTC
CASSPQDEQYF
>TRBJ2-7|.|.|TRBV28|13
TGTGCCAGCAGTAGGGACTTATCCTACGAGCAGTACTTC
CASSRDLSYEQYF
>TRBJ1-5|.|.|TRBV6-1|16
TGTGCCAGCAGTGAAGCGGTGGTCCGCATTCGGCAGCCCCAGCATTTT
CASSEAVVRIRQPQHF
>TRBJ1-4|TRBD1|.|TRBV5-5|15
TGTGCCAGCAGCTTCCCGGGACAGGGATATGAAAAACTGTTTTTT
CASSFPGQGYEKLFF
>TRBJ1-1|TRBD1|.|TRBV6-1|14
TGTGCCAGCAGTAACCCGGGACAGGGGATAGAGGCTTTCTTT
CASSNPGQGIEAFF
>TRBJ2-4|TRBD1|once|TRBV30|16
TGTGCCTGGAGTGTAGGGGGCCCCTATGCCAAAAACATTCAGTACTTC
CAWSVGGPYAKNIQYF
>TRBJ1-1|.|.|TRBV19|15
TGTGCCAGTAGTCCCACGGACAGTTGGAACACTGAAGCTTTCTTT
CASSPTDSWNTEAFF
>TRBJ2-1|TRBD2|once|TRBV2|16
TGTGCCAGCGTACGGACTAGCGGGAGCTCCTACAATGAGCAGTTCTTC
CASVRTSGSSYNEQFF
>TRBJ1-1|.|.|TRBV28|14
TGTGCCAGCAGTTTAGCGTCTTTGGTCCCGGGGGCTTTCTTT
CASSLASLVPGAFF
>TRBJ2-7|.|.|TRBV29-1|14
TGCAGCGTTGGGCATGGGGCCTCCTCCTACGAGCAGTACTTC
CSVGHGASSYEQYF
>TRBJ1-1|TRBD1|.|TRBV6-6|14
TGTGCCAGCAGCCGAGGACAGGTGAACACTGAAGCTTTCTTT
CASSRGQVNTEAFF
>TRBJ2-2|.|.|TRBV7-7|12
TGTGCCAGCAGCCCCCCGTCCGGGGAGCTGTTTTTT
CASSPPSGELFF
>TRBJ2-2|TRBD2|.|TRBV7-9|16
TGTGCCAGCAGCCAACAAGCGGGAGTGGGGACCGGGGAGCTGTTTTTT
CASSQQAGVGTGELFF
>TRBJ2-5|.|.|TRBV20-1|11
TGCAGTGCTAAACGGCAAGAGACCCAGTACTTC
CSAKRQETQYF
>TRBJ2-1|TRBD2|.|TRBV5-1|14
TGCGCCAGCAGCTTGGATAGCGGGAGGGATGAGCAGTTCTTC
CASSLDSGRDEQFF
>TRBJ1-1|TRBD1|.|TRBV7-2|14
TGTGCCAGCAGCCAGGGACAGAGGAACACTGAAGCTTTCTTT
CASSQGQRNTEAFF
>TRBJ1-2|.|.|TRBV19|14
TGTGCCAGTAGTATGGGGGACAAGAACTATGGCTACACCTTC
CASSMGDKNYGYTF
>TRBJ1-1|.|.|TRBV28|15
TGTGCCAGCAGTTTAAACTTTTTGGGGGGCACTGAAGCTTTCTTT
CASSLNFLGGTEAFF